This T cell receptor beta chain was observed in a study of immune characterization of retroperitoneal liposarcoma (dated by TCRdb to the late 2010s). The library was prepared using PCR. The listed sequencing device is NextSeq 500. TCRdb reprocessed the public reads (quality trimming at Q25 with fastp, clone calling with MiXCR) and kept in-frame beta chains. Merged by CDR3 protein, the rows form single entries marked with the most common genes and DNA. Here the sample has more than 9,500 distinct CDR3 sequences; about a quarter occur a single time. Together, the top ten hold 7% to 10% of the sample. This clonotype is classified as medium-sized (0.01 to 0.1%). The antigen it binds to is not known. Base-call qualities are not available, and no considerably larger clone is one nucleotide away. CDR1 is given as MNHEY and CDR2 as SVGAGI, both from the germline V gene. The cysteine opens and the phenylalanine closes a CDR3 of 15 amino acids. The CDR3 DNA has 45 bases and is translated from base 1. V is trimmed back by 2 bases and J by 3 bases, and the junction contains 4 bases that no gene match accounts for.

This receptor chain uses TRBV6-5 and TRBJ2-3; 8 middle bases align to TRBD2. This clonotype was obtained from a female donor with retroperitoneal liposarcoma. Sequences were obtained from tumor tissue. The CDR3 reads CASSYRLAGTDTQYF. Here is the DNA: TGTGCCAGCAGTTACAGGCTAGCGGGTACAGATACGCAGTATTTT.